A single sample gave rise to the 9 T cell receptor beta chains below, sequenced in a study of T cell repertoires in cytomegalovirus infection. TCRdb recomputed calls from the reads with MiXCR, one row per CDR3 protein. This table holds roughly 230,000 distinct CDR3 sequences, over 15% found once. What was sequenced was CD8+ T cells from PBMCs. The receptors were sampled from a human donor in good health (CMV status not recorded). Some clones in this sample may be carry-over from other donors' samples.

Only a few counts were recorded for this clonotype. This chain connects TRBV6-6 to TRBJ2-4; D could derive from TRBD1 or TRBD2 (5 bases each). Germline-derived CDR1 and CDR2 are MNHNY and SVGAGI (reference sequence). CDR3 length equals 15 residues. V was trimmed by 6 bases and J by 13 bases, leaving 25 bases between them. This CDR3 is CASSALGPVMGDQYF. DNA of the CDR3: TGTGCCAGCAGCGCCCTGGGGCCAGTTATGGGGGACCAGTACTTC.

A few counts support this clonotype. The chain is built from TRBV18 and TRBJ2-7; the D is unclear. Germline values: CDR1 KGHSH, CDR2 LQKENI. Trimming left V 3 bases short and J 2 bases short, with 11 bases between. CDR3 length equals 14 residues. The CDR3 DNA sequence: TGTGCCAGCTCACCCTGGACCAGCCCCTACGAGCAGTACTTC. It translates to CASSPWTSPYEQYF.

This clonotype was observed many times. The chain combines TRBV28 with TRBJ2-3; TRBD2 matches 9 bases. V lost 2 bases and J lost 6; bases outside the gene matches: 3. This CDR3 has 14 amino acids. In germline, CDR1 is MDHEN, CDR2 SYDVKM. The CDR3 spells CASSLLAGYDTQYF. CDR3 bases: TGTGCCAGCAGTTTACTAGCGGGGTACGATACGCAGTATTTT.

The gene calls are TRBV19 and TRBJ1-2; D might be TRBD1 (6 bases). The CDR3 totals 13 residues. CDR1 is LNHDA, CDR2 SQIVND, per germline (reference sequence). V was trimmed by 3 bases and J by 5 bases, leaving 10 bases between them. The CDR3 is CASSIQQGYGYTF. CDR3 DNA sequence: TGTGCCAGTAGTATCCAACAGGGTTATGGCTACACCTTC. Using reference TRBV19 and TRBJ1-2 for the parts outside the CDR3, the full variable domain is DGGITQSPKYLFRKEGQNVTLSCEQNLNHDAMYWYRQDPGQGLRLIYYSQIVNDFQKGDIAEGYSVSREKKESFPLTVTSAQKNPTAFYLCASSIQQGYGYTFGSGTRLTVV.

The sample holds a few counts of this clonotype. The rearrangement uses TRBV5-1 and TRBJ2-7; 7 bases fit TRBD2. J gave up 0 bases and V 4 bases, and 4 bases lay outside the gene matches. The CDR3 is 14 residues long. Germline CDR1 SGHRS, CDR2 YFSETQ. The CDR3, as DNA: TGCGCCAGCAGCCGGGAGGAAGCCTCCTACGAGCAGTACTTC. The encoded protein is CASSREEASYEQYF.

This clonotype was seen a few times. The chain joins TRBV5-5 to TRBJ1-6; TRBD1 is a possible D gene (6 bases). The CDR3 contains 17 residues. Germline CDR1 SGHKS, CDR2 YYEKEE (reference sequence). V gave up 0 bases and J gave up 9 bases, with 19 bases separating them. CDR3 DNA: TGTGCCAGCAGCTTGGCCAGTTGGGGACAATCGTTTTCACCCCTCCACTTT. It translates to CASSLASWGQSFSPLHF.

This sequence joins TRBV20-1 and TRBJ2-7; possible D gene TRBD1, 6 bases. Germline V gene lookup returns CDR1 DFQATT and CDR2 SNEGSKA (reference sequence). This CDR3 region has 16 residues. Deletions cut 1 base from V and 3 bases from J, with 19 bases between. CDR3 sequence: CSARAPDRLTVYEQYF. The CDR3, as DNA: TGCAGTGCTAGAGCTCCGGACAGACTAACAGTCTACGAGCAGTACTTC.

The V gene is TRBV6-2 or TRBV6-3, the J gene TRBJ1-2; weak D call: TRBD1 (5 bases). CDR3 length equals 13 residues. CDR1 and CDR2 (germline): MNHEY, SVGEGT. Trimming pared 7 bases from V and 1 base from J, leaving 10 bases between. CDR3 nucleotides: TGTGCCAGCACCATTGGGGGTAACTATGGCTACACCTTC. Its protein is CASTIGGNYGYTF.

The chain is built from TRBV20-1 and TRBJ2-7, with D unclear. V lost 0 bases and J 3 bases, leaving 15 bases between the germline ends. The CDR3 has 15 amino acids. Germline V gives CDR1 DFQATT, CDR2 SNEGSKA (reference sequence). The CDR3 bases are TGCAGTGCTAGAGATCGCATGGCGGTCGGCTACGAGCAGTACTTC. This gives the protein CSARDRMAVGYEQYF.